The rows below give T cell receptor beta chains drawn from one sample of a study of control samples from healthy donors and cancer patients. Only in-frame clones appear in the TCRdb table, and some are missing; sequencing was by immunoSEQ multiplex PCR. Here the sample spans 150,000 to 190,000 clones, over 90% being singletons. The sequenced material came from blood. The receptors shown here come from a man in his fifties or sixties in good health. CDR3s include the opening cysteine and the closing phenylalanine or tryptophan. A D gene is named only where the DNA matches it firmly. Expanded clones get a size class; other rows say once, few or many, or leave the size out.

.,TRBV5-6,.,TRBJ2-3,TGTGCCAGCGGGAGACGGGGTACGCAGTATTTT,CASGRRGTQYF
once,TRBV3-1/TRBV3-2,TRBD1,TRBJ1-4,TGTGCCAGCAACCGACAGGGAGACCCTAATGAAAAACTGTTTTTT,CASNRQGDPNEKLFF
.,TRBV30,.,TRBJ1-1,TGTGCCTGTCACGGACCTAACACTGAAGCTTTCTTT,CACHGPNTEAFF
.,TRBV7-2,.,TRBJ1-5,TGTGCCAGCAGCTTTGGAGGGCCCGCCGAGAATCAGCCCCAGCATTTT,CASSFGGPAENQPQHF
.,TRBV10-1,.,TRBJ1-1,TGCGCCAGCAGGGCGGGGGCGCGAACTGAAGCTTTCTTT,CASRAGARTEAFF
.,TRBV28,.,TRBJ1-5,TGTGCCAGCAGTGTCGGGACCTATCAGCCCCAGCATTTT,CASSVGTYQPQHF
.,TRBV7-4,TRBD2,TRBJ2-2,TGTGCCAGCAGGAGGACTAGCGGGAGGCTCTTCAACACCGGGGAGCTGTTTTTT,CASRRTSGRLFNTGELFF
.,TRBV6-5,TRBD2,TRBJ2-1,TGTGCCAGCTACAGCGGGACCTACAATGAGCAGTTCTTC,CASYSGTYNEQFF
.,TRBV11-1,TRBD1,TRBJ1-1,TGTGCCAGCAGCCTTAGGACAGGAAACACTGAAGCTTTCTTT,CASSLRTGNTEAFF
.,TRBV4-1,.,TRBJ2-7,TGCGCCAGCAGCCAGGACTTTGGACTCGATTCCTACGAGCAGTACTTC,CASSQDFGLDSYEQYF
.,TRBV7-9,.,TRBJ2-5,TGTGCCAGCAGCTTTGGGTTGAAGACCCAGTACTTC,CASSFGLKTQYF
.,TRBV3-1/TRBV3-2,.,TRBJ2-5,TGTGCCAGCAGCCAAGATAGGGTGCGGGAGACCCAGTACTTC,CASSQDRVRETQYF
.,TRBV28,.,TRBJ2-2,TGTGCCAGCAGTCTCCAAACGGGGGAGCTGTTTTTT,CASSLQTGELFF
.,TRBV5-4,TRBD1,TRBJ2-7,TGTGCCAGCAGCCTATACCGGACAGGGCGCGGGGACGAGCAGTACTTC,CASSLYRTGRGDEQYF
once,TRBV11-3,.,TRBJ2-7,TGTGCCAGCAGCTTAACCGAAGGAGGCGAGCAGTACTTC,CASSLTEGGEQYF
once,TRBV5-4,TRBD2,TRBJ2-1,TGTGCCAGCAGTCCGAATAGCGGGATAAGTTACAATGAGCAGTTCTTC,CASSPNSGISYNEQFF
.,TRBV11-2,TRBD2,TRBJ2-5,TGTGCCAGCAGCCCTAGCGGGCGGGGAGAGACCCAGTACTTC,CASSPSGRGETQYF
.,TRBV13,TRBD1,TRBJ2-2,TGTGCCAGCAGCCCGGACAGGGGGCAGAGCACCGGGGAGCTGTTTTTT,CASSPDRGQSTGELFF
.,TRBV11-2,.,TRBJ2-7,TGTGCCAGCACCCGAGCATCGGGAGTCTCCTACGAGCAGTACTTC,CASTRASGVSYEQYF
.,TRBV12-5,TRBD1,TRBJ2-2,TGTGCTAGTGGTTTGGAGAGGACAGGGGTTCGCACCGGGGAGCTGTTTTTT,CASGLERTGVRTGELFF
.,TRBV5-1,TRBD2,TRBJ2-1,TGCGCCAGCAGCTCGGACGGAGGACTAGCGGGAGATGAGCAGTTCTTC,CASSSDGGLAGDEQFF
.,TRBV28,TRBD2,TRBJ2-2,TGTGCCAGCATCCCGACGGCGGGAGGTACCGGGGAGCTGTTTTTT,CASIPTAGGTGELFF
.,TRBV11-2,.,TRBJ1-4,TGTGCCAGCAGCTTAGGGGGACGAGCCTTTGCAACTAATGAAAAACTGTTTTTT,CASSLGGRAFATNEKLFF
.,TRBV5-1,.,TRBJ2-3,TGCGCCAGCAGCCTCGGTCGCATTGGCACAGATACGCAGTATTTT,CASSLGRIGTDTQYF
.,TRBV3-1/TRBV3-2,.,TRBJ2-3,TGTGCCAGCAGCCAAGATCTAGCGCCTGGAGCAGATACGCAGTATTTT,CASSQDLAPGADTQYF
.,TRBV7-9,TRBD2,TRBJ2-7,TGTGCCAGCAGCCTATGGACTAGCGGGGGATACGACTACGAGCAGTACTTC,CASSLWTSGGYDYEQYF
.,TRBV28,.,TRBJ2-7,TGTGCCATCCGAGACGGGTCGGGGTACGAGCAGTACTTC,CAIRDGSGYEQYF
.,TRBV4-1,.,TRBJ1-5,TGCGCCAGCAGCCAAGATGGAGCAGATCATCAGCCCCAGCATTTT,CASSQDGADHQPQHF
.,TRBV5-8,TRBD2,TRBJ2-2,TGTGCCAGCTCCGATCATCCGACTAGCGGGAGAATAACCGGGGAGCTGTTTTTT,CASSDHPTSGRITGELFF
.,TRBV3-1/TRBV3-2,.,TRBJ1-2,TGTGCCAGCAGCCATGCAGAGACATATCAAGGCTACACCTTC,CASSHAETYQGYTF
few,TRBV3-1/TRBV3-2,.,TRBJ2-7,TGTGCCAGCAGCCGTCCGGGGTCCTACGAGCAGTACTTC,CASSRPGSYEQYF
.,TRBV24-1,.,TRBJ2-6,TGTGCCACCAGTGATTACACCATCTCTGGGGCCAACGTCCTGACTTTC,CATSDYTISGANVLTF
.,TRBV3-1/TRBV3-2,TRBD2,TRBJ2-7,TGTGCCAGCAGCCACGGCGGGAGAGTGAGCTACGAGCAGTACTTC,CASSHGGRVSYEQYF
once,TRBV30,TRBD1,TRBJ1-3,TGTGCCTGGAGTAACAGGGGGGGAGGAAACACCATATATTTT,CAWSNRGGGNTIYF
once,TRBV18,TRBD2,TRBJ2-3,TGTGCCAGCTCACCTCGCCCGGGACTAGACACAGATACGCAGTATTTT,CASSPRPGLDTDTQYF
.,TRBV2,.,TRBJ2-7,TGTGCCAGCAGTGATAGGGGGGTAAGCTCCTACGAGCAGTACTTC,CASSDRGVSSYEQYF
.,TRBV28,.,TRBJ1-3,TGTGCCAGCAGTTTGTCAGGGAATGGAAACACCATATATTTT,CASSLSGNGNTIYF
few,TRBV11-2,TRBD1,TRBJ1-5,TGTGCCAGCAGCTGGACAGGTAATCAGCCCCAGCATTTT,CASSWTGNQPQHF
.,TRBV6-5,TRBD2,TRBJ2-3,TGTGCCACCATAGCGGGAGCGCTAGATACGCAGTATTTT,CATIAGALDTQYF
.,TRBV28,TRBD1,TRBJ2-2,TGTGCCAGCGGTACTACAGGGGACCCGACCGGGGAGCTGTTTTTT,CASGTTGDPTGELFF
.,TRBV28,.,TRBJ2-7,TGTGCCAGCCGGGACATCTCCTACGAGCAGTACTTC,CASRDISYEQYF
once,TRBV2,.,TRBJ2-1,TGTGCCAGCAGGTTAGGCCACAGCTCCTACAATGAGCAGTTCTTC,CASRLGHSSYNEQFF
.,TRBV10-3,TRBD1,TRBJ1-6,TGTGCCATCAGAGGGGCGACAGGGGGCAATTCACCCCTCCACTTT,CAIRGATGGNSPLHF
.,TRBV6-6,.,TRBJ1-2,TGTGCCAGCAGCTCTGACCGGGATTATGGCTACACCTTC,CASSSDRDYGYTF
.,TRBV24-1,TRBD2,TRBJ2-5,TGTGCCACCAGTGCGTGGAGCGGGGGGGAAGAGACCCAGTACTTC,CATSAWSGGEETQYF
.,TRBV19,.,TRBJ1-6,TGTGCCAGTACCCCGACGGCTCAGAGCTCCTATAATTCACCCCTCCACTTT,CASTPTAQSSYNSPLHF
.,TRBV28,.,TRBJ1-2,TGTGCCAGCAGTTTGGGCAGGGAACAGCGCTATGGCTACACCTTC,CASSLGREQRYGYTF